This TCR beta chain was retrieved from a study of patients and donors after allogeneic stem cell transplantation. TCRdb passed the RT-PCR reads through MiXCR, listing each CDR3 protein once. The sample carries roughly 960,000 distinct CDR3 sequences, roughly 18% recorded once. The sequence was obtained from a human donor who was either an allogeneic HSCT recipient or a stem cell or donor lymphocyte infusion donor (not recorded which). It is not recorded whose cells these are; they may come from a transplant donor. Sequencing input: blood, either unsorted or a sorted T cell fraction (not recorded which).

CDR3 in amino acids: CSVESQGGEQFF. The CDR3 DNA is TGCAGCGTTGAAAGCCAGGGCGGGGAGCAGTTCTTC. This rearrangement joins TRBV29-1 to TRBJ2-1; D might be TRBD1 or TRBD2, each matching 5 bases. The germline V gene has CDR1 SQVTM and CDR2 ANQGSEA. The CDR3 has 12 amino acids. Trimming took 2 bases from V and 10 from J, leaving 12 bases between them.